This T cell receptor beta chain was recovered during a study of blood T cells in healthy people across ages. About the study: Researchers report that template switching captured about one barcoded beta molecule per two T cells. Study-level findings and limits: Diversity figures based on one million T cells were deemed too low.

Germline V gene sequence: CDR1 SGHRS, CDR2 YFSETQ. The CDR3 runs to 15 residues. Trimming took 2 bases from V and 2 from J; bases not matched to a gene: 6. Each sample used at least 7 million PBMCs. Together with a sample-barcoded 5' primer, a J-beta primer mix was included in a second PCR lasting about 7 to 12 cycles. TCRdb fed the 5' RACE reads into MiXCR, producing one record per CDR3 protein. Among roughly 800,000 distinct CDR3 sequences listed, over 45% were seen once. A note on this clonotype: No antigen is known for it.

Sequencing used blood. The chain has TRBV5-1 and TRBJ1-2; 7 nucleotides agree with TRBD1. This TCR was recovered from a man between 25 and 39 years old in good health. The CDR3: CASSLPGQKNYGYTF. For the CDR3, the DNA is TGCGCCAGCAGCTTACCGGGACAGAAAAACTATGGCTACACCTTC.